The 15 T cell receptor beta chains below all came from one sample that was sequenced in a study of cytomegalovirus exposure and HLA in healthy donors. Profiled with immunoSEQ multiplex PCR; TCRdb holds only in-frame clones, not every one. The table shows roughly 190,000 clones, with roughly 86% occurring only once. The sequencing sample was made of PBMCs. The receptor set was obtained from a man aged 25-40 years in good health and CMV-seropositive.

The V call is TRBV7-8, the J call TRBJ1-5; 11 bases fit TRBD1. The ends lost 1 base at V and 7 bases at J; junction bases unmatched: 0. The germline V gene encodes CDR1 SGHVS and CDR2 FQNEAQ. This CDR3 region has 14 residues. CDR3 DNA: TGTGCCAGCAGCTTAGGGGACAGGGGGCAGCCCCAGCATTTT. This encodes CASSLGDRGQPQHF.

The chain recombines TRBV5-1 with TRBJ1-5; TRBD1 might be the D (6 bases). From germline, CDR1 is SGHRS and CDR2 YFSETQ. This CDR3 has 15 residues. Trimming stripped 3 bases from V and 7 bases from J, with 17 bases between. The DNA of the CDR3 is TGCGCCAGCAGCTCGGGAGACAGGTCGGGCCAGCCCCAGCATTTT. Protein: CASSSGDRSGQPQHF.

The chain joins TRBV11-3 to TRBJ2-5; perhaps TRBD2 as D (6 bases). Looked up from germline, CDR1 is SGHNT and CDR2 is YENEEA. The CDR3 is 17 amino acids. V was cut by 5 bases and J by 5 bases, with 24 bases left in between. The CDR3 DNA reads as TGTGCCAGCAGCCCTCGGGACTTCCGGGGGTTTGGGGAGACCCAGTACTTC. Protein: CASSPRDFRGFGETQYF.

The chain is built from TRBV13 and TRBJ2-3; 13 bases map to TRBD2. CDR3 length: 15 residues. The V gene end was trimmed by 5 bases and the J gene end by 2 bases; junction bases not matched to a gene: 1. CDR1 and CDR2 from the germline V gene are PRHDT and FYEKMQ (reference sequence). CDR3 sequence reads: CASSTSGRATDTQYF. The CDR3 bases are TGTGCCAGCAGCACTAGCGGGAGGGCCACAGATACGCAGTATTTT.

The chain employs TRBV5-1 and TRBJ2-1, with D perhaps assigned TRBD1 or TRBD2 (6 bases each). Trimming cost V 4 bases and J 7 bases, with 24 bases left between them. The CDR3 sequence is 17 residues long. CDR1 is SGHRS and CDR2 is YFSETQ in the germline V gene. The chain's CDR3 is CASSPRPGASGLNEQFF. The DNA of the CDR3 is TGCGCCAGCAGCCCCCGGCCGGGGGCGAGCGGGTTGAATGAGCAGTTCTTC.

The chain joins TRBV6-1 to TRBJ2-3; 9 bases map to TRBD1. V gave up 1 base and J gave up 4 bases; unmatched junction bases: 9. Germline CDR1 MNHNS, CDR2 SASEGT. CDR3 length equals 17 residues. CDR3 nucleotide sequence: TGTGCCAGCAGTGAAGTTCAGGGGGGACAGGGCTCAGATACGCAGTATTTT. Protein product: CASSEVQGGQGSDTQYF.

The rearrangement joins TRBV9 to TRBJ2-3; D remains ambiguous. Deletions cut 0 bases from V and 2 bases from J, with 7 bases between. Germline V gene sequence: CDR1 SGDLS, CDR2 YYNGEE. The CDR3 covers 14 residues. The CDR3 DNA reads as TGTGCCAGCAGCGTAGTTGAGCTCACAGATACGCAGTATTTT. It is translated as CASSVVELTDTQYF.

This clone has just one count. The J gene is TRBJ1-2, the V gene TRBV19; maybe TRBD1 (5 bases). The V gene's germline CDR1 is LNHDA and CDR2 SQIVND (reference sequence). V gave up 4 bases and J gave up 9 bases, with 12 bases separating them. There are 12 residues in the CDR3. In DNA form, the CDR3 reads TGTGCCAGTAGTAGGGACCGCTACCGCTACACCTTC. It encodes CASSRDRYRYTF. Looking up the rest from reference TRBV19 and TRBJ1-2 gives the full variable domain: DGGITQSPKYLFRKEGQNVTLSCEQNLNHDAMYWYRQDPGQGLRLIYYSQIVNDFQKGDIAEGYSVSREKKESFPLTVTSAQKNPTAFYLCASSRDRYRYTFGSGTRLTVV.

This chain links TRBV5-1 with TRBJ1-1; D is unresolved. The V end was cut by 0 bases, the J end by 2 bases, with 8 bases between. This CDR3 has 14 residues. Germline V lookup: CDR1 SGHRS, CDR2 YFSETQ. The DNA for the CDR3 is TGCGCCAGCAGCTTGGGGCAGTCAAACACTGAAGCTTTCTTT. Its translation: CASSLGQSNTEAFF.

This rearrangement joins TRBV7-6 to TRBJ2-3; weak D call: TRBD2 (5 bases). Germline V gives CDR1 SGHVS, CDR2 FNYEAQ. Deletions cut 4 bases from V and 3 bases from J, with 14 bases between. The CDR3 consists of 15 residues. The DNA for the CDR3 is TGTGCCAGCAGCTCCTATTCGCGCGGGACAGATACGCAGTATTTT. It yields the protein CASSSYSRGTDTQYF.

The rearrangement joins TRBV5-1 to TRBJ2-2, with D possibly being TRBD2 (5 bases). Trimming took off 2 bases at V and 4 bases at J, with 9 bases between the two ends. Germline CDR1 is SGHRS and CDR2 is YFSETQ. The CDR3 is made up of 14 amino acids. The CDR3 is CASSFTGFTGELFF. The DNA for the CDR3 is TGCGCCAGCAGCTTTACGGGGTTCACCGGGGAGCTGTTTTTT.

The chain joins TRBV27 to TRBJ2-5; 9 bases align to TRBD2. V lost 7 bases, J lost 4 bases, and 16 bases stayed unmatched. The germline CDR1 and CDR2 sequences are MNHEY and SMNVEV (reference sequence). The CDR3 length is 17 residues. The CDR3 here is CASTSLRLAGIGETQYF. The CDR3 DNA sequence: TGTGCCAGCACATCCCTTCGGCTAGCGGGGATTGGAGAGACCCAGTACTTC.

The rearrangement joins TRBV28 to TRBJ2-7; D not certain. This CDR3 has 19 amino acids. Germline V gene lookup returns CDR1 MDHEN and CDR2 SYDVKM. The germline V and J ends were trimmed by 6 bases and 2 bases, with 29 bases remaining between them. CDR3 sequence (DNA): TGTGCCAGCAGCTCTCCTACGATTACTTCCGGGCGAGCGACCTACGAGCAGTACTTC. Protein: CASSSPTITSGRATYEQYF.

This clone was detected once. The rearrangement joins TRBV19 to TRBJ2-7; TRBD2 might be the D (5 bases). V lost 6 bases to trimming and J lost 4 bases, with 19 bases between them. CDR1 is LNHDA and CDR2 is SQIVND in the germline V gene (reference sequence). CDR3 size: 15 residues. The CDR3 is CASSASGGGGYEQYF. CDR3 in DNA: TGTGCCAGTAGCGCCTCTGGAGGAGGCGGTTACGAGCAGTACTTC.

This chain uses TRBV11-3 with TRBJ2-2; D is undetermined. CDR3 length equals 13 residues. Germline V gives CDR1 SGHNT, CDR2 YENEEA. V was shortened by 0 bases and J by 5 bases, with 4 bases between the two germline ends. In DNA, the CDR3 is TGTGCCAGCAGCTTAGAGGTGACCGGGGAGCTGTTTTTT. Its protein is CASSLEVTGELFF.